The 28 T cell receptor beta chains in this list originate from one sample, sequenced in a study of blood T cell repertoires in COVID-19. Only in-frame clones appear in the TCRdb table, and some are missing; sequencing was by immunoSEQ multiplex PCR. The sample has approximately 68,000 clones, approximately 80% seen once. The sample consisted of peripheral blood. The receptors here all came from a woman aged 55-70 years with acute or convalescent COVID-19.

The V and J genes are TRBV30 and TRBJ2-7; 7 nucleotides match TRBD1. The CDR3 contains 13 residues. Per germline, CDR1 GTSNPN and CDR2 SVGIG (reference sequence). V dropped 0 bases and J dropped 6; count of bases not matched to a gene: 5. CDR3 sequence reads: CAWSVGRGFEQYF. CDR3 in DNA: TGTGCCTGGAGTGTAGGCAGGGGGTTCGAGCAGTACTTC.

On this clone: Distinct nucleotide sequences in the sample also encode this CDR3. The chain combines TRBV12-3 or TRBV12-4 with TRBJ1-2; TRBD1 aligns across 8 bases. The trim removed 5 bases at V and 4 bases at J, leaving 3 bases unmatched. This CDR3 has 13 residues. DNA of the CDR3: TGTGCCAGCAGTCGGGACAGGAGCTATGGCTACACCTTC. Protein sequence: CASSRDRSYGYTF.

A single count supports this clone. V is TRBV5-1 and J is TRBJ1-2, with 10 bases fitting TRBD1. Trimming removed 4 bases from V and 2 bases from J; junction bases left unmatched: 5. There are 15 residues in the CDR3. Germline CDR1 SGHRS, CDR2 YFSETQ. The CDR3 sequence is CASSPTGGANYGYTF. The CDR3 bases are TGCGCCAGCAGCCCGACAGGGGGCGCGAACTATGGCTACACCTTC.

The J gene is TRBJ2-7, the V gene TRBV18; a weak D match, TRBD1 (6 bases). Germline values: CDR1 KGHSH, CDR2 LQKENI. V dropped 1 base and J dropped 4 bases, with 14 bases sitting between them. The CDR3 consists of 15 residues. CDR3 sequence reads: CASSPQDSPSYEQYF. CDR3 DNA: TGTGCCAGCTCACCACAGGACAGCCCATCTTACGAGCAGTACTTC.

V and J are TRBV10-3 and TRBJ1-1, with a weak D call TRBD1 (5 bases). CDR1 is ENHRY and CDR2 is SYGVKD in the germline V gene. Trimming took off 7 bases at V and 0 bases at J, with 15 bases between the two ends. The CDR3 runs 15 residues. The CDR3 is CAINEGRGLNTEAFF. The CDR3 coding sequence is TGTGCCATCAACGAAGGGAGGGGATTGAACACTGAAGCTTTCTTT.

This chain joins TRBV5-1 and TRBJ2-7; the D gene is possibly TRBD2 (6 bases). CDR1 is SGHRS and CDR2 is YFSETQ in the germline V gene. This CDR3 is built from 15 residues. The V and J ends lost 1 base and 2 bases respectively, with 13 bases between them. CDR3 DNA: TGCGCCAGCAGCTTGTGGGGGGAACCCACCTACGAGCAGTACTTC. Protein sequence: CASSLWGEPTYEQYF.

The chain recombines TRBV19 with TRBJ1-5; the D gene is possibly TRBD1 (5 bases). The germline CDR1 and CDR2 sequences are LNHDA and SQIVND (reference sequence). This CDR3 has 14 amino acids. Trimming took 5 bases from V and 4 from J, leaving 12 bases between them. CDR3 DNA sequence: TGTGCCAGTAGTCTGAGACAGACAAATCAGCCCCAGCATTTT. Translated: CASSLRQTNQPQHF. The whole variable domain, remainder taken from reference TRBV19 and TRBJ1-5, is DGGITQSPKYLFRKEGQNVTLSCEQNLNHDAMYWYRQDPGQGLRLIYYSQIVNDFQKGDIAEGYSVSREKKESFPLTVTSAQKNPTAFYLCASSLRQTNQPQHFGDGTRLSIL.

This chain joins TRBV5-4 and TRBJ1-1; 7 positions agree with TRBD1. The CDR3 covers 15 residues. Germline-derived CDR1 and CDR2 are SGHNT and YYREEE (reference sequence). Unmatched junction bases numbered 7, after V lost 0 bases and J lost 5 bases. CDR3 sequence reads: CASSLADRPRTEAFF. The DNA for the CDR3 is TGTGCCAGCAGCTTGGCGGACAGGCCGCGGACTGAAGCTTTCTTT.

The chain links TRBV5-1 to TRBJ1-1; D is uncertain. Deletions cut 3 bases from V and 2 bases from J, with 11 bases between. The CDR3 runs 14 residues. Per the germline V gene, CDR1 is SGHRS and CDR2 is YFSETQ. The chain's CDR3 is CASSSGRGNTEAFF. In DNA, the CDR3 is TGCGCCAGCAGCTCCGGACGGGGAAACACTGAAGCTTTCTTT. The variable domain in full, with the rest retrieved from reference TRBV5-1 and TRBJ1-1, is KAGVTQTPRYLIKTRGQQVTLSCSPISGHRSVSWYQQTPGQGLQFLFEYFSETQRNKGNFPGRFSGRQFSNSRSEMNVSTLELGDSALYLCASSSGRGNTEAFFGQGTRLTVV.

V gene TRBV5-6 combines with J gene TRBJ1-2; 8 bases are shared with TRBD1. V was clipped by 5 bases and J by 8 bases; unmatched bases: 8. The CDR3 extends over 13 amino acids. Germline values: CDR1 SGHDT, CDR2 YYEEEE. CDR3 nucleotide sequence: TGTGCCAGCAGTCAACAGGGGGTAGGAGGCTACACCTTC. Protein: CASSQQGVGGYTF.

The chain carries TRBV7-8 and TRBJ1-3; a weak D match, TRBD1 (5 bases). The V and J ends lost 0 bases and 3 bases respectively, with 9 bases between them. Germline CDR1 is SGHVS and CDR2 is FQNEAQ. This CDR3 comprises 15 residues. This CDR3 is CASSLAGVYGNTIYF. The CDR3, as DNA: TGTGCCAGCAGCTTAGCAGGGGTGTATGGAAACACCATATATTTT.

This chain connects TRBV5-1 to TRBJ1-2; tentatively, D is TRBD1 (6 bases). V lost 1 base and J 5 bases, leaving 12 bases between the germline ends. Per germline, CDR1 SGHRS and CDR2 YFSETQ. The CDR3 totals 14 residues. The CDR3, as DNA: TGCGCCAGCAGCTTGACGGACAGCCCATATGGCTACACCTTC. Encoded protein: CASSLTDSPYGYTF.

The J gene is TRBJ2-3, the V gene TRBV5-1; 14 bases map to TRBD2. The CDR3 runs to 19 residues. With V trimmed by 0 bases and J by 5 bases, 11 bases remained unmatched. In germline, CDR1 is SGHRS, CDR2 YFSETQ. CDR3 nucleotide sequence: TGCGCCAGCAGCTTGGTCGGGACTAGCGGGGGATACTCGCAAGATACGCAGTATTTT. It yields the protein CASSLVGTSGGYSQDTQYF. Full variable domain (remainder filled in from reference TRBV5-1 and TRBJ2-3): KAGVTQTPRYLIKTRGQQVTLSCSPISGHRSVSWYQQTPGQGLQFLFEYFSETQRNKGNFPGRFSGRQFSNSRSEMNVSTLELGDSALYLCASSLVGTSGGYSQDTQYFGPGTRLTVL.

V is TRBV6-2 or TRBV6-3 and J is TRBJ1-2; possible D gene TRBD1, 6 bases. CDR3 length: 13 residues. Germline V gene lookup returns CDR1 MNHEY and CDR2 SVGEGT. V was trimmed by 5 bases and J by 7 bases, leaving 14 bases between them. The DNA for the CDR3 is TGTGCCAGCAGTGCCCCCGTGGGGGCTGGCTACACCTTC. Its protein is CASSAPVGAGYTF.

The V gene is TRBV14, the J gene TRBJ1-2; TRBD1 aligns across 7 bases. Germline trimming cut 1 base from V and 4 bases from J; bases unmatched to any gene: 0. Germline V gene sequence: CDR1 SGHDN, CDR2 FVKESK. The CDR3 is 13 residues long. The CDR3 bases are TGTGCCAGCAGCCAAGGGGACAGCTATGGCTACACCTTC. Translated, it gives CASSQGDSYGYTF. The whole variable domain, filled in from reference TRBV14 and TRBJ1-2, reads EAGVTQFPSHSVIEKGQTVTLRCDPISGHDNLYWYRRVMGKEIKFLLHFVKESKQDESGMPNNRFLAERTGGTYSTLKVQPAELEDSGVYFCASSQGDSYGYTFGSGTRLTVV.

This chain uses TRBV20-1 with TRBJ2-7, with D perhaps matching TRBD2 (5 bases). This CDR3 is built from 11 residues. V was pared by 4 bases and J by 7 bases, with 11 bases between. Per germline, CDR1 DFQATT and CDR2 SNEGSKA (reference sequence). CDR3 amino acids: CSATRLSEQYF. CDR3 DNA sequence: TGCAGTGCTACACGACTATCGGAGCAGTACTTC.

The chain carries TRBV19 and TRBJ1-1; D gene unclear. Germline-derived CDR1 and CDR2 are LNHDA and SQIVND (reference sequence). Trimming removed 8 bases at V and 0 bases at J, with 10 bases between. This CDR3 has 13 amino acids. This chain's CDR3 is CASPGPMNTEAFF. The CDR3 region has the DNA TGTGCCAGTCCGGGTCCCATGAACACTGAAGCTTTCTTT.

The V call is TRBV12-3 or TRBV12-4, the J call TRBJ2-7; D gene uncertain. This CDR3 contains 13 residues. Between the trimmed V and J ends, which lost 3 bases and 2 bases, there was a span of 8 bases. The DNA of the CDR3 is TGTGCCAGCAGTTTTTTGCCTACCTACGAGCAGTACTTC. As protein: CASSFLPTYEQYF.

This sequence joins TRBV10-3 and TRBJ1-2; TRBD1 aligns across 11 bases. Trimming removed 6 bases from V and 3 bases from J; junction bases left unmatched: 3. This CDR3 has 14 residues. Germline values: CDR1 ENHRY, CDR2 SYGVKD. The CDR3 loop is CAIRGQGGDYGYTF. CDR3 DNA sequence: TGTGCCATCAGGGGACAGGGGGGGGACTATGGCTACACCTTC.

The chain is built from TRBV9 and TRBJ1-6; D remains ambiguous. The CDR3 length is 14 residues. Trimming cost V 4 bases and J 7 bases, with 12 bases left between them. Germline values: CDR1 SGDLS, CDR2 YYNGEE. CDR3 sequence (DNA): TGTGCCAGCAGCCCAGACGGGTTGAATTCACCCCTCCACTTT. Translated: CASSPDGLNSPLHF.

There are a few counts of this clone. This chain links TRBV4-1 with TRBJ1-6; 8 bases agree with TRBD1. Germline CDR1 and CDR2: MGHRA and YSYEKL. The V gene end was trimmed by 2 bases and the J gene end by 9 bases; junction bases not matched to a gene: 6. This CDR3 contains 15 residues. DNA of the CDR3: TGCGCCAGCAGCCAACCCGACAGGGGCGCTTCACCCCTCCACTTT. As protein: CASSQPDRGASPLHF.

In its sample, this clone was seen once. The chain uses TRBV6-1 and TRBJ2-7; D is ambiguous. The germline gives CDR1 MNHNS, CDR2 SASEGT. The V and J ends lost 2 bases and 7 bases respectively, with 9 bases between them. This CDR3 is 12 amino acids long. CDR3 region: CASSETRREQYF. CDR3 DNA: TGTGCCAGCAGTGAAACCAGGCGAGAGCAGTACTTC.

This chain connects TRBV18 to TRBJ2-2; 12 positions agree with TRBD1. The CDR3 is 16 amino acids. With V trimmed by 5 bases and J by 6 bases, 7 bases remained unmatched. Germline V gene data show CDR1 as KGHSH and CDR2 as LQKENI. CDR3 region: CASSSGQGALAGELFF. CDR3 nucleotide sequence: TGTGCCAGCTCATCGGGACAGGGGGCGTTAGCCGGGGAGCTGTTTTTT. The variable domain in full, with the rest retrieved from reference TRBV18 and TRBJ2-2, is NAGVMQNPRHLVRRRGQEARLRCSPMKGHSHVYWYRQLPEEGLKFMVYLQKENIIDESGMPKERFSAEFPKEGPSILRIQQVVRGDSAAYFCASSSGQGALAGELFFGEGSRLTVL.

This clone was recorded once. This chain joins TRBV29-1 and TRBJ1-2; TRBD1 agrees at 7 bases. J lost 3 bases, V lost 7 bases, and 5 bases had no gene match. Germline CDR1 reads SQVTM; CDR2 reads ANQGSEA. The length of the CDR3 is 12 residues. The CDR3 protein is CSARGTDYGYTF. In nucleotides, the CDR3 is TGCAGCGCCCGAGGGACAGACTATGGCTACACCTTC.

The chain employs TRBV29-1 and TRBJ1-1; 7 nucleotides line up with TRBD1. The CDR3 consists of 13 residues. With 7 bases clipped from V and 0 bases from J, the junction kept 5 bases outside the gene matches. CDR1 SQVTM and CDR2 ANQGSEA come from the germline V gene. For the CDR3, the DNA is TGCAGCGCCTCGGACAGGATGAACACTGAAGCTTTCTTT. It is translated as CSASDRMNTEAFF.

The chain links TRBV11-2 to TRBJ2-3; 10 bases fit TRBD2. The trim removed 5 bases at V and 1 base at J, leaving 0 bases unmatched. CDR1 is SGHAT and CDR2 is FQNNGV in the germline V gene. The CDR3 is 14 amino acids. This CDR3 reads CASSLAGGTDTQYF. CDR3 coding DNA: TGTGCCAGCAGCCTAGCGGGGGGCACAGATACGCAGTATTTT.

CDR3: CASSLERTGGQNTGELFF. In DNA, the CDR3 is TGTGCCAGCAGCTTAGAAAGGACAGGGGGACAAAACACCGGGGAGCTGTTTTTT. The J gene is TRBJ2-2, the V gene TRBV7-8, with TRBD1 matching over 10 bases. Germline V gene lookup returns CDR1 SGHVS and CDR2 FQNEAQ. After removal of 1 base from V and 2 bases from J, the junction contained 7 bases not matched to a gene. The CDR3 runs to 18 residues. Together with reference TRBV7-8 and TRBJ2-2, the CDR3 gives the full variable domain: GAGVSQSPRYKVAKRGQDVALRCDPISGHVSLFWYQQALGQGPEFLTYFQNEAQLDKSGLPSDRFFAERPEGSVSTLKIQRTQQEDSAVYLCASSLERTGGQNTGELFFGEGSRLTVL.

This chain joins TRBV6-5 and TRBJ2-1, with 9 bases that match TRBD1. CDR1 MNHEY and CDR2 SVGAGI come from the germline V gene. CDR3 size: 16 residues. J was trimmed by 6 bases and V by 2 bases; bases with no gene match: 8. The CDR3 loop reads CASSYEGQGPGNEQFF. CDR3 in DNA: TGTGCCAGCAGTTACGAGGGACAGGGCCCCGGCAATGAGCAGTTCTTC.